The 29 T cell receptor beta chains presented below share a single source sample, sequenced in a study of blood T cell repertoires in COVID-19. Method: immunoSEQ multiplex PCR; TCRdb's copy keeps in-frame clones and lacks some. Of about 62,000 clones listed, 76% are singletons. Sequenced material: peripheral blood. Receptor source: a woman aged 45-65 years with active or convalescent COVID-19.

This chain uses TRBV21-1 with TRBJ1-5; the table calls TRBD1, which could not be checked here. TRBV21-1 is recorded as a pseudogene. The CDR3 loop spans 17 amino acids. The CDR3 DNA follows: TGTGCCAGCAGCCCCCGCGGGACAGCGAAAGGCAATCAGCCCCAGCATTTT. It is translated as CASSPRGTAKGNQPQHF.

The chain carries TRBV7-8 and TRBJ2-5; 9 bases map to TRBD2. This CDR3 has 18 residues. After removal of 5 bases from V and 1 base from J, the junction contained 14 bases not matched to a gene. Germline values: CDR1 SGHVS, CDR2 FQNEAQ. CDR3 protein: CASSPRWMSGRPQETQYF. CDR3 nucleotides: TGTGCCAGCAGCCCGAGATGGATGAGCGGGAGGCCCCAAGAGACCCAGTACTTC.

This chain connects TRBV19 to TRBJ1-1; 9 nucleotides line up with TRBD1. The CDR3 consists of 13 residues. Germline V gene sequence: CDR1 LNHDA, CDR2 SQIVND (reference sequence). Trimming took 5 bases from V and 6 from J; bases not matched to a gene: 4. CDR3 sequence (DNA): TGTGCCAGTAGTGGTAGACAGGGGGCTGAAGCTTTCTTT. As protein: CASSGRQGAEAFF.

The gene calls are TRBV5-6 and TRBJ2-5; possible D gene TRBD2, 6 bases. Germline V gives CDR1 SGHDT, CDR2 YYEEEE. The CDR3 contains 15 residues. V dropped 1 base and J dropped 9 bases, with 19 bases sitting between them. Here the CDR3 reads CASSLRGLQRGAQYF. The CDR3 DNA reads TGTGCCAGCAGCTTGAGGGGACTTCAAAGGGGAGCCCAGTACTTC.

V gene TRBV7-2 combines with J gene TRBJ1-5; the D gene is possibly TRBD1 (6 bases). In germline, CDR1 is SGHTA, CDR2 FQGNSA. The length of the CDR3 is 15 residues. V was trimmed by 5 bases and J by 0 bases, leaving 11 bases between them. The CDR3 sequence is CASSPDRFSNQPQHF. In nucleotides, the CDR3 is TGTGCCAGCAGCCCCGACAGGTTTAGCAATCAGCCCCAGCATTTT.

The V and J genes are TRBV11-1 and TRBJ1-1; D not resolved. Trimming took off 6 bases at V and 3 bases at J, with 14 bases between the two ends. The length of the CDR3 is 14 residues. Per germline, CDR1 SGHAT and CDR2 FQDESV (reference sequence). The DNA of the CDR3 is TGTGCCAGCAGTCGACGGCGGCAGTACACTGAAGCTTTCTTT. This sequence encodes CASSRRRQYTEAFF.

This clone was detected many times. In the same sample, other DNA sequences code for this CDR3. The CDR3 bases are TGCGCCAGCAGCCAAGAGGGGACAGTGAACACCGGGGAGCTGTTTTTT. Its protein product is CASSQEGTVNTGELFF. The chain is built from TRBV4-1 and TRBJ2-2; 7 bases are shared with TRBD1. The CDR3 sequence is 16 residues long. Losses at the gene ends were 0 bases for V and 1 base for J; bases not matched to a gene: 2. CDR1 and CDR2 from the germline V gene are MGHRA and YSYEKL.

This clone was counted ten times or more. The chain carries TRBV24-1 and TRBJ1-1; TRBD1 aligns across 7 bases. From germline, CDR1 is KGHDR and CDR2 SFDVKD. V lost 3 bases, J lost 0 bases, and 12 bases stayed unmatched. The CDR3 spans 18 residues. CDR3 residues: CATSDIFRTGDMNTEAFF. The CDR3 nucleotides are TGTGCCACCAGTGATATCTTCCGGACAGGAGATATGAACACTGAAGCTTTCTTT.

V and J are TRBV28 and TRBJ1-5, with D maybe TRBD1 (6 bases). CDR1 and CDR2 from the germline V gene are MDHEN and SYDVKM. V lost 6 bases and J 0 bases, leaving 18 bases between the germline ends. The CDR3 contains 17 residues. Here the CDR3 reads CASRSRQAFYSNQPQHF. The CDR3 region has the DNA TGTGCCAGCAGGTCGAGACAGGCTTTTTATAGCAATCAGCCCCAGCATTTT.

This sequence joins TRBV4-3 and TRBJ2-6; D ambiguous. V lost 0 bases and J lost 1, with 10 bases in between. The germline V gene encodes CDR1 LGHNA and CDR2 YSLEER. The CDR3 is made up of 17 amino acids. In nucleotides, the CDR3 is TGCGCCAGCAGCCAAGATGGGTCCGGGTCTGGGGCCAACGTCCTGACTTTC. Translated, it gives CASSQDGSGSGANVLTF.

The CDR3 DNA is TGTGCCAGCAGCGTTCGGCCCGAGCGGGGCAATGAGCAGTTCTTC. Amino acid sequence: CASSVRPERGNEQFF. This chain links TRBV9 with TRBJ2-1; 7 bases align to TRBD2. In germline, CDR1 is SGDLS, CDR2 YYNGEE. Trimming at V came to 2 bases and at J to 6 bases, leaving 8 bases not matched to a gene. The CDR3 runs 15 residues.

This clone has only a few counts. The chain combines TRBV7-9 with TRBJ1-2; no clear D. Trimming removed 2 bases from V and 1 base from J, with 11 bases in between. Germline V gene sequence: CDR1 SEHNR, CDR2 FQNEAQ (reference sequence). The CDR3 runs to 15 residues. The CDR3 bases are TGTGCCAGCAGCTTATCCCTCCTCGGTAACTATGGCTACACCTTC. This codes for CASSLSLLGNYGYTF.

V usage is TRBV3-1 (or the pseudogene TRBV3-2) and J usage is TRBJ2-1, with D unclear. CDR3 length: 14 residues. Deletions cut 3 bases from V and 3 bases from J, with 9 bases between. Germline CDR1 and CDR2: LGHDT and YNNKEL (reference sequence). The CDR3 loop is CASSQGEYYNEQFF. CDR3 bases: TGTGCCAGCAGCCAGGGCGAGTACTACAATGAGCAGTTCTTC.

This clone was observed once. This CDR3 reads CASSRTGGARNYGYTF. CDR3 coding DNA: TGTGCCAGCAGCCGCACGGGGGGGGCAAGGAACTATGGCTACACCTTC. V and J are TRBV27 and TRBJ1-2, with a tentative D call TRBD1 (6 bases). CDR1 MNHEY and CDR2 SMNVEV come from the germline V gene (reference sequence). Trimming removed 6 bases from V and 2 bases from J, with 19 bases in between. There are 16 residues in the CDR3.

The rearrangement uses TRBV3-1 (or the pseudogene TRBV3-2) and TRBJ2-1; D may be TRBD2 (6 bases). The V end lost 3 bases, the J end lost 5 bases, and 14 bases lay between the germline ends. CDR1 is LGHDT, CDR2 YNNKEL, per germline (reference sequence). The CDR3 spans 15 residues. In nucleotides, the CDR3 is TGTGCCAGCAGCCATCAATTCGGAGGGGACAATGAGCAGTTCTTC. This translates into CASSHQFGGDNEQFF.

V gene TRBV7-9 combines with J gene TRBJ1-1; D is possibly TRBD1 (5 bases). This CDR3 is built from 13 residues. The germline gives CDR1 SEHNR, CDR2 FQNEAQ (reference sequence). Trimming pared 5 bases from V and 8 bases from J, leaving 15 bases between. Here the CDR3 reads CASSPSGAVEAFF. CDR3 bases: TGTGCCAGCAGCCCTAGCGGGGCTGTAGAAGCTTTCTTT.

The gene calls are TRBV19 and TRBJ1-1; possible D gene TRBD1, 6 bases. The CDR3 is 14 amino acids. Trimming took off 6 bases at V and 0 bases at J, with 11 bases between the two ends. The V gene's germline CDR1 is LNHDA and CDR2 SQIVND (reference sequence). The chain's CDR3 is CASSWGRMNTEAFF. The CDR3 coding sequence is TGTGCCAGTAGCTGGGGGCGGATGAACACTGAAGCTTTCTTT.

The V and J genes are TRBV7-9 and TRBJ1-5, with a tentative D call TRBD1 (5 bases). This CDR3 comprises 14 residues. Germline CDR1 and CDR2: SEHNR and FQNEAQ (reference sequence). The ends were cut back, 5 bases at V and 3 bases at J, with 11 bases in the middle. The CDR3 sequence is CASSPDSFNQPQHF. The CDR3 region has the DNA TGTGCCAGCAGCCCCGACAGTTTCAATCAGCCCCAGCATTTT.

The V and J genes are TRBV7-9 and TRBJ2-3; weak D call: TRBD2 (5 bases). The CDR3 covers 15 residues. The V end was cut by 5 bases, the J end by 2 bases, with 14 bases between. Germline V gene sequence: CDR1 SEHNR, CDR2 FQNEAQ (reference sequence). This chain's CDR3 is CASSPRAGVTDTQYF. CDR3 coding DNA: TGTGCCAGCAGCCCTCGCGCGGGCGTCACAGATACGCAGTATTTT.

This chain connects TRBV21-1 to TRBJ2-5; TRBD2 is taken as the D call from the table, unchecked against the DNA. TRBV21-1 is a known pseudogene. CDR3 length: 17 amino acids. The CDR3 DNA sequence: TGTGCCAGCAGCAAGGGGCGGACTAGCGGGGCTAAAGAGACCCAGTACTTC. This codes for CASSKGRTSGAKETQYF.

This chain uses TRBV29-1 with TRBJ1-3, with a weak D call TRBD1 (6 bases). Trimming stripped 7 bases from V and 2 bases from J, with 12 bases between. The CDR3 is made up of 13 amino acids. Germline V lookup: CDR1 SQVTM, CDR2 ANQGSEA. The DNA of the CDR3 is TGCAGCGCCCAGGACAGCGCTGGAAACACCATATATTTT. Translation gives CSAQDSAGNTIYF.

The gene calls are TRBV21-1 and TRBJ2-3; the table's D call of TRBD2 was not tested on the DNA. TRBV21-1 is assigned pseudogene status. The CDR3 covers 18 residues. The CDR3 DNA reads TGTGCCAGCAGCCCCGAATCAGCAGCGGTTTCCCCCACAGATACGCAGTATTTT. Protein: CASSPESAAVSPTDTQYF.

The rearrangement links TRBV28 to TRBJ2-3, with D possibly TRBD2 on 5 matching bases. V was pared by 4 bases and J by 1 base, with 9 bases between. The germline V gene has CDR1 MDHEN and CDR2 SYDVKM. This CDR3 spans 14 amino acids. The CDR3 sequence is CASSYVSGTDTQYF. CDR3 coding DNA: TGTGCCAGCAGTTATGTTAGCGGCACAGATACGCAGTATTTT.

The J gene is TRBJ2-5, the V gene TRBV6-5; 8 positions agree with TRBD1. Germline V lookup: CDR1 MNHEY, CDR2 SVGAGI. The CDR3 length is 15 residues. The junction had 6 bases not matched to a gene; V was cut back by 4 bases and J by 2 bases. CDR3 in DNA: TGTGCCAGCAGTTGGAACAGGGGGGAACAAGAGACCCAGTACTTC. Its translation is CASSWNRGEQETQYF.

This chain joins TRBV7-2 and TRBJ1-5, with a weak D call TRBD1 (5 bases). V shed 2 bases and J shed 2 bases, with 7 bases lying between them. Germline CDR1 is SGHTA and CDR2 is FQGNSA. This CDR3 is built from 14 residues. The CDR3 sequence is CASSLSRGNQPQHF. CDR3 DNA: TGTGCCAGCAGCTTAAGCAGGGGCAATCAGCCCCAGCATTTT.

In the case of this clone: In the same sample, other DNA sequences code for this CDR3. This chain joins TRBV19 and TRBJ2-5; 7 bases are a match to TRBD2. Germline CDR1 reads LNHDA; CDR2 reads SQIVND (reference sequence). Trimming cost V 5 bases and J 1 base; bases outside gene matches: 1. The CDR3 consists of 13 residues. CDR3: CASSPSGQETQYF. The DNA of the CDR3 is TGTGCCAGTAGTCCTAGCGGCCAAGAGACCCAGTACTTC.

The chain is built from TRBV18 and TRBJ2-7; D is unclear. Per germline, CDR1 KGHSH and CDR2 LQKENI. CDR3 length equals 12 residues. With 6 bases removed from V and 3 bases from J, the gap between germline ends came to 9 bases. CDR3 nucleotides: TGTGCCAGCTCCAACAATAACTACGAGCAGTACTTC. The encoded protein is CASSNNNYEQYF.

This chain joins TRBV30 and TRBJ1-1, with D perhaps matching TRBD1 (5 bases). CDR3 size: 12 residues. V shed 3 bases and J shed 5 bases, with 10 bases lying between them. Germline lookup yields CDR1 GTSNPN and CDR2 SVGIG (reference sequence). The DNA for the CDR3 is TGTGCCTGGAGGCGGGGCACAACTGAAGCTTTCTTT. It codes for CAWRRGTTEAFF.

The V gene is TRBV10-3, the J gene TRBJ1-6; TRBD1 aligns across 7 bases. The germline CDR1 and CDR2 sequences are ENHRY and SYGVKD. Trimming at V came to 3 bases and at J to 5 bases, leaving 4 bases not matched to a gene. This CDR3 has 15 amino acids. CDR3 in DNA: TGTGCCATCAGTGAAATCAGGGGGGATAATTCACCCCTCCACTTT. The encoded protein is CAISEIRGDNSPLHF.